This TCR beta chain was captured by sequencing in a study of blood T cells in healthy people across ages. Findings and limits, study-wide: Across the age range, TCR beta diversity per million T cells fell in a roughly linear way. The study lacked donor CMV status, which possibly confounded expanded clonotype changes.

With each sample, at least 5 micrograms of total RNA were extracted. CDR1 and CDR2 from the germline V gene are MNHEY and SVGEGT. With 6 bases removed from V and 8 bases from J, the gap between germline ends came to 10 bases. The CDR3 has 12 amino acids. A word on this clonotype: The antigen remains unidentified.

A second roughly 7 to 11 cycle PCR used barcoded and J-beta primers. MiXCR was run by TCRdb on the 5' RACE reads, yielding one entry per CDR3 protein. The sample has 800,000 or so distinct CDR3 sequences, 25% seen once. The sample also formed part of further work on T cells of mothers and their children. That study reports: More than five children and their three healthy Caucasian mothers were the donors.

The V call is TRBV6-2 or TRBV6-3, the J call TRBJ1-4; no clear D gene. Material: blood. The TCR comes from a boy aged 5-17 years in good health. CDR3 sequence reads: CASRAAREKLFF. CDR3 DNA: TGTGCCAGCAGGGCGGCTCGCGAAAAACTGTTTTTT.